This TCR beta chain was profiled in a study of T cells in Graves' hyperthyroidism and ophthalmopathy. Findings and caveats of the study: Blood also held most thyroid clonotypes expanded beyond 0.001.

Amplified regions were TCR beta CDR3 sequences from RNA transcripts. HTBI primers drove first-round RT-PCR of the TCR CDR3. One entry per CDR3 protein results from TCRdb running MiXCR on the multiplex PCR reads. The data hold 490,000 or so distinct CDR3 sequences, with about 16% observed a single time. Many counts were recorded for this clonotype. Antigen specificity is unknown. The germline gives CDR1 SEHNR, CDR2 FQNEAQ (reference sequence). Trimming took off 6 bases at V and 0 bases at J, with 19 bases between the two ends. The CDR3 totals 17 residues. Under 3 months was the duration of disease in ophthalmopathy patients, who also had a Clinical Activity Score of at least 3 and a NOSPECS grade of at least 4. It was 8.5 to 10 ml of fresh peripheral blood that supplied the PBMCs.

This TCR was sampled from a young woman with Graves' ophthalmopathy. The chain joins TRBV7-9 to TRBJ2-3, with TRBD1 as a possible D gene (6 bases). Specimen: blood. CDR3 nucleotide sequence: TGTGCCAGCAGGCCCCGCACAGGGCCCCTAAGCACAGATACGCAGTATTTT. Translation: CASRPRTGPLSTDTQYF.